This T cell receptor (beta chain) was recovered during a study of T-cell reconstitution after alpha-beta-depleted transplantation in children. V lost 1 base and J lost 5; bases outside the gene matches: 14. The V gene's germline CDR1 is MNHEY and CDR2 SMNVEV (reference sequence). The CDR3 is made up of 19 amino acids. The table lists this clonotype with many counts. The library targeted TCRbeta and was prepared with unique molecular identifiers. TCRdb re-called the PCR reads with MiXCR, one entry per CDR3 protein. The data contain 350,000 to 400,000 distinct CDR3 sequences, approximately 20% of them seen just once; the ten biggest clones take up about 3.8%.

The sample consisted of PBMCs from the stem cell graft donor, taken from the stem cell graft. The source is a human donor who donated a stem cell graft to a child with acute myeloid leukemia. The V gene is TRBV27, the J gene TRBJ2-1; 10 positions match TRBD1. The chain's CDR3 is CASSLFLGIGTGANNEQFF. In DNA form, the CDR3 reads TGTGCCAGCAGTTTATTCCTTGGTATTGGGACAGGGGCTAACAATGAGCAGTTCTTC.